The rows below give T cell receptor beta chains drawn from one sample of a study of blood T cell repertoires in COVID-19. Assay: immunoSEQ multiplex PCR; the TCRdb copy retains only in-frame clones and omits some. The table includes about 140,000 clones, approximately 80% detected once. Sequenced input: peripheral blood. The receptors shown here come from a man aged 45-65 years with acute or convalescent COVID-19. Both conserved end residues are part of each CDR3. Fields, in order: J gene, D gene, V gene, clone size, CDR3 length, CDR3 DNA, CDR3 protein. A D gene is named only where the DNA matches it firmly. Clone size, where shown, is once, few, many, or a class for clones that have expanded.

j_gene: TRBJ2-7; d_gene: TRBD2; v_gene: TRBV7-2; abundance: -; len: 15; CDR3nt: TGTGCCAGCAGCTTAGCTAGCGGGGGGGATTACGAGCAGTACTTC; CDR3aa: CASSLASGGDYEQYF
j_gene: TRBJ1-1; d_gene: TRBD1; v_gene: TRBV5-1; abundance: -; len: 14; CDR3nt: TGCGCCAGCAGCTTACGGACAGGGGGCACTGAAGCTTTCTTT; CDR3aa: CASSLRTGGTEAFF
j_gene: TRBJ2-1; d_gene: TRBD1; v_gene: TRBV2; abundance: -; len: 14; CDR3nt: TGTGCCAGCGATCGGACAGGGGGGAAAAATGAGCAGTTCTTC; CDR3aa: CASDRTGGKNEQFF
j_gene: TRBJ1-1; d_gene: -; v_gene: TRBV3-1/TRBV3-2; abundance: -; len: 15; CDR3nt: TGTGCCAGCAGCCAACTACAGGGCGGTGTTACTGAAGCTTTCTTT; CDR3aa: CASSQLQGGVTEAFF
j_gene: TRBJ2-5; d_gene: TRBD2; v_gene: TRBV5-1; abundance: -; len: 18; CDR3nt: TGCGCCAGCAGCTTGGAGGGGACTAGCGGGGGGTACCAAGAGACCCAGTACTTC; CDR3aa: CASSLEGTSGGYQETQYF
j_gene: TRBJ2-1; d_gene: TRBD2; v_gene: TRBV19; abundance: -; len: 14; CDR3nt: TGTGCCAGCCGAGCGGGACCCTCCTACAATGAGCAGTTCTTC; CDR3aa: CASRAGPSYNEQFF
j_gene: TRBJ1-1; d_gene: TRBD1; v_gene: TRBV19; abundance: -; len: 11; CDR3nt: TGTGCCAGTTCGGACAGGGGCGGAGCTTTCTTT; CDR3aa: CASSDRGGAFF
j_gene: TRBJ2-5; d_gene: -; v_gene: TRBV30; abundance: -; len: 15; CDR3nt: TGTGCCTGGAGTGTCCTGAGAGGAGGGAGAGAGACCCAGTACTTC; CDR3aa: CAWSVLRGGRETQYF
j_gene: TRBJ1-2; d_gene: -; v_gene: TRBV19; abundance: -; len: 14; CDR3nt: TGTGCCAGTAGTCGCCGGGAAAAGGGCTATGGCTACACCTTC; CDR3aa: CASSRREKGYGYTF
j_gene: TRBJ2-3; d_gene: -; v_gene: TRBV30; abundance: -; len: 16; CDR3nt: TGTGCCTGGAGTGTACTTTCCTTAGAGAGCACAGATACGCAGTATTTT; CDR3aa: CAWSVLSLESTDTQYF
j_gene: TRBJ1-6; d_gene: -; v_gene: TRBV2; abundance: -; len: 14; CDR3nt: TGTGCCAGCAGTGGGGCCGATGGGAATTCACCCCTCCACTTT; CDR3aa: CASSGADGNSPLHF
j_gene: TRBJ2-7; d_gene: TRBD1; v_gene: TRBV4-2; abundance: -; len: 15; CDR3nt: TGTGCCAGCAGCCAGGGGACAGGGACCCCCTACGAGCAGTACTTC; CDR3aa: CASSQGTGTPYEQYF
j_gene: TRBJ2-2; d_gene: TRBD2; v_gene: TRBV6-2/TRBV6-3; abundance: once; len: 16; CDR3nt: TGTGCCAGCAGTTACTCCGGGACTACCGTCGCCGGGGAGCTGTTTTTT; CDR3aa: CASSYSGTTVAGELFF
j_gene: TRBJ2-1; d_gene: TRBD2; v_gene: TRBV6-7; abundance: -; len: 17; CDR3nt: TGTGCCAGCAGATTCCCGGGACTAGCGGGGGGGGGCAATGAGCAGTTCTTC; CDR3aa: CASRFPGLAGGGNEQFF
j_gene: TRBJ2-1; d_gene: -; v_gene: TRBV24-1; abundance: -; len: 13; CDR3nt: TGTGCCACCAGTGATCCGACAGAAAATGAGCAGTTCTTC; CDR3aa: CATSDPTENEQFF
j_gene: TRBJ2-3; d_gene: TRBD1; v_gene: TRBV5-1; abundance: -; len: 17; CDR3nt: TGCGCCAGCAGCTTCTACGCGACCGGGACAGGGGTAGATACGCAGTATTTT; CDR3aa: CASSFYATGTGVDTQYF
j_gene: TRBJ2-4; d_gene: -; v_gene: TRBV27; abundance: -; len: 15; CDR3nt: TGTGCCAGCAGGCCATTACTGCGAGGTAAAAACATTCAGTACTTC; CDR3aa: CASRPLLRGKNIQYF
j_gene: TRBJ2-3; d_gene: TRBD2; v_gene: TRBV5-5; abundance: few; len: 16; CDR3nt: TGTGCCAGCAGCTTGGGAGTAGCGGGGCCCACAGATACGCAGTATTTT; CDR3aa: CASSLGVAGPTDTQYF
j_gene: TRBJ2-5; d_gene: -; v_gene: TRBV11-2; abundance: few; len: 16; CDR3nt: TGTGCCAGCAGCTCCACCCCGTCCGGGGGGCCCGGGGCCCAGTACTTC; CDR3aa: CASSSTPSGGPGAQYF
j_gene: TRBJ1-1; d_gene: -; v_gene: TRBV11-1; abundance: -; len: 14; CDR3nt: TGTGCCAGCAGCTTAGTCGGGGGGACCACTGAAGCTTTCTTT; CDR3aa: CASSLVGGTTEAFF
j_gene: TRBJ2-4; d_gene: -; v_gene: TRBV14; abundance: once; len: 16; CDR3nt: TGTGCCAGCAGCCAAGGAGAGGGACTTGGGAGGACCATTCAGTACTTC; CDR3aa: CASSQGEGLGRTIQYF
j_gene: TRBJ1-3; d_gene: -; v_gene: TRBV7-2; abundance: -; len: 15; CDR3nt: TGTGCCAGCAGCTTCGACACTTACTCTGGAAACACCATATATTTT; CDR3aa: CASSFDTYSGNTIYF
j_gene: TRBJ2-3; d_gene: TRBD2; v_gene: TRBV9; abundance: -; len: 16; CDR3nt: TGTGCCAGCAGCACCCGGGAGGGTGGTGGGACAGATACGCAGTATTTT; CDR3aa: CASSTREGGGTDTQYF
j_gene: TRBJ2-3; d_gene: TRBD1; v_gene: TRBV4-1; abundance: -; len: 17; CDR3nt: TGCGCCAGCAGCCCCCAGGACTTGACAGGGATTAGGAAGACGCAGTATTTT; CDR3aa: CASSPQDLTGIRKTQYF
j_gene: TRBJ1-1; d_gene: TRBD1; v_gene: TRBV6-5; abundance: -; len: 14; CDR3nt: TGTGCCAGCAGCAGAGGACAGGGCGTTACTGAAGCTTTCTTT; CDR3aa: CASSRGQGVTEAFF
j_gene: TRBJ2-7; d_gene: TRBD1; v_gene: TRBV6-5; abundance: -; len: 14; CDR3nt: TGTGCCAGCAGCCGGGACAGGAGCTCCTACGAGCAGTACTTC; CDR3aa: CASSRDRSSYEQYF
j_gene: TRBJ1-4; d_gene: -; v_gene: TRBV28; abundance: -; len: 16; CDR3nt: TGTGCCAGCAGTCCCCCGGGGGGGGATCCTAATGAAAAACTGTTTTTT; CDR3aa: CASSPPGGDPNEKLFF
j_gene: TRBJ1-4; d_gene: -; v_gene: TRBV5-1; abundance: few; len: 15; CDR3nt: TGCGCCAGCAGCTACCTCACAGGATCTAATGAAAAACTGTTTTTT; CDR3aa: CASSYLTGSNEKLFF
j_gene: TRBJ2-7; d_gene: TRBD1; v_gene: TRBV3-1/TRBV3-2; abundance: once; len: 15; CDR3nt: TGTGCCAGCAGCCATACAGGGGCAGGAACCTACGAGCAGTACTTC; CDR3aa: CASSHTGAGTYEQYF
j_gene: TRBJ2-1; d_gene: TRBD2; v_gene: TRBV5-5; abundance: few; len: 16; CDR3nt: TGTGCCAGCAGCCCTCGACTAGCGGGGGGGTACAATGAGCAGTTCTTC; CDR3aa: CASSPRLAGGYNEQFF
j_gene: TRBJ2-5; d_gene: -; v_gene: TRBV4-1; abundance: -; len: 13; CDR3nt: TGCGCCAGCAGCCAGAACTTGTTGGAGACCCAGTACTTC; CDR3aa: CASSQNLLETQYF
j_gene: TRBJ1-3; d_gene: -; v_gene: TRBV5-1; abundance: -; len: 14; CDR3nt: TGCGCCAGCAGCCTGACAGACTCTGGAAACACCATATATTTT; CDR3aa: CASSLTDSGNTIYF